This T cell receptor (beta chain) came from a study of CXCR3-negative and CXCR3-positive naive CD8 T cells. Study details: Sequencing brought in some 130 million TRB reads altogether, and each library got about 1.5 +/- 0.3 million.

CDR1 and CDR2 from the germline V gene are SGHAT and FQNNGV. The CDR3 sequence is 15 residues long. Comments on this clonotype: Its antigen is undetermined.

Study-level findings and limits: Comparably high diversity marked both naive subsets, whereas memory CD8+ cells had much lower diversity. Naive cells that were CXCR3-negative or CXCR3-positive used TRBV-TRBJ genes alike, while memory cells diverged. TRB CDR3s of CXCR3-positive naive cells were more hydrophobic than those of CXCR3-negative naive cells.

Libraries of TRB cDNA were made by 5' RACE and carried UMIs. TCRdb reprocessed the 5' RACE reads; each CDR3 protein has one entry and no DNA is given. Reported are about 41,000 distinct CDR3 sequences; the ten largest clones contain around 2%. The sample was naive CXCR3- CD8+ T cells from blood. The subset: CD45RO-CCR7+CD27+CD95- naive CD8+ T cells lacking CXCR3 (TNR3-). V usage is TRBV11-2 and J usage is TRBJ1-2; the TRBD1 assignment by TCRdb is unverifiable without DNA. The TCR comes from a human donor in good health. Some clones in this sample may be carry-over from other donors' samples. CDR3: CASSLQGALNYGYTF.